The text below deals with one TCR beta chain. This clonotype was seen a handful of times. This receptor's antigen is unknown. There are no base qualities to consult, and no much larger clone falls within one base. Ficoll-Paque density gradient centrifugation was the method used to isolate PBMCs. Relative to germline, V is 8 bases shorter and J is 5 bases shorter, with 14 bases between their ends. CDR1 MGHDK and CDR2 SYGVNS were looked up in the germline V gene. Counted from cysteine to phenylalanine, this CDR3 has 13 amino acids. CDR3 DNA is the only sequence kept; it has 39 bases, read in frame from the first base. The data stem from a study of T-cell memory formation after mild COVID-19 (dated by TCRdb to the early 2020s). For the study in its entirety: TCR sequence clusters from the two donors were found to be largely donor specific. Longitudinal TCRalpha and TCRbeta repertoire sequencing tracked T-cell clones expanding and contracting after mild COVID-19 in a couple of donors. The cohort was made up of two young adult volunteers, one female and one male, who were previously healthy. On the study overall, not on this receptor specifically: Balanced CD4/CD8 phenotypes were observed for clones contracting from day 15 to 85, whereas a bias towards CD4+ was observed for a second wave of clones expanding from day 15 to 37. Some responding clones were found in pre-infection memory, which suggests that pre-existing cross-reactive memory T cells took part in the SARS-CoV-2 response. Contracting CD4+ clones turned up mainly in the CM and EM memory subsets, whereas EMRA was where CD8+ clones were enriched. SARS-CoV-2 specificity of the second-wave clones peaking on day 37 was not confirmed. The study included only a couple of mild cases, and larger cohorts that include severe cases with pre-infection samples were judged to be necessary.

For sequencing, an Illumina NovaSeq 6000 was employed. Using 5'RACE with constant-segment primers, TCRalpha and TCRbeta cDNA libraries were constructed, with sample barcodes and unique molecular identifiers added in the process. Trizol reagent was used to extract RNA from every sample. The libraries were amplified in two PCR steps, and the second step added a second sample barcode and Illumina TruSeq adapters. Libraries were sequenced on an Illumina NovaSeq with 2 x 150 bp paired-end reads. On the study's bioinformatics: With migec v1.2.7, reads were demultiplexed and then collapsed into UMI-guided consensus sequences. Using mixcr v2.1.11, UMI consensuses were aligned to TRA and TRB V and J templates and then assembled into clonotypes. Expanded or contracted clonotypes were those called significant by both edgeR and NoisET, with noise models trained on biological replicates. For edgeR calls, the thresholds were a false discovery rate-adjusted p below 0.01 and a log2 fold-change of 1. As an exploratory analysis of dynamics, max-normalized trajectories of the 1000 most abundant clonotypes were examined with PCA combined with hierarchical clustering. The CD4 or CD8 phenotype of responding clones was assigned using the separately sequenced CD4+ and CD8+ repertoires. TCRdb reanalyzed the raw reads on its own, using fastp at Q25 for trimming and MiXCR for clone calling, and kept in-frame beta chains. Each entry is one CDR3 protein sequence, shown with its most common DNA and genes. Here the V and J calls rest on TCRdb's processing, not on the authors' analysis. In this sample the table shows around 310,000 distinct CDR3 sequences, approximately 15% of which occur a single time. The ten top clones hold about 22% of the sample.

This chain is built from TRBV25-1 and TRBJ2-3; the D region is possibly TRBD1 or TRBD2, each matching across 5 bases. Specimen: PBMCs or a T cell subset sorted from them (not recorded which). This TCR was sampled from a man between 18 and 35 years old who had mild COVID-19 (a few samples of this study predate the infection). The sample titles of this study are shuffled in the database, so cell type and time point are left out; the donor was told from shared clones. The nucleotides are TGTGCCAGCGCACCACGGGGCGTAGATACGCAGTATTTT. Translated, it gives CASAPRGVDTQYF.